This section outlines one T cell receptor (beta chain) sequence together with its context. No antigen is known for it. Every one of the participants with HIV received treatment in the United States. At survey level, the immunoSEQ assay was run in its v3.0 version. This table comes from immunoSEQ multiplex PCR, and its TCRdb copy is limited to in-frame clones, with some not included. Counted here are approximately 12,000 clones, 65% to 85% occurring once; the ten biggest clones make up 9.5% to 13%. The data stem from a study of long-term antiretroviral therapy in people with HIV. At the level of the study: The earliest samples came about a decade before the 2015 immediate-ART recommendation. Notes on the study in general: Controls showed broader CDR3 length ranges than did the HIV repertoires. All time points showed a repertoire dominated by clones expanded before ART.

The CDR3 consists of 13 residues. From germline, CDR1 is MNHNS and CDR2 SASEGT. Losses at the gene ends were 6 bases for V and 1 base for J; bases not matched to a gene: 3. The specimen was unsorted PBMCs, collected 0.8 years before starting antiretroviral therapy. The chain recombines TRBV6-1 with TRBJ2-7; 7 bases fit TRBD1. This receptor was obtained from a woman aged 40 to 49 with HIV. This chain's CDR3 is CASSDRASYEQYF. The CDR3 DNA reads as TGTGCCAGCAGCGACAGGGCTTCCTACGAGCAGTACTTC.